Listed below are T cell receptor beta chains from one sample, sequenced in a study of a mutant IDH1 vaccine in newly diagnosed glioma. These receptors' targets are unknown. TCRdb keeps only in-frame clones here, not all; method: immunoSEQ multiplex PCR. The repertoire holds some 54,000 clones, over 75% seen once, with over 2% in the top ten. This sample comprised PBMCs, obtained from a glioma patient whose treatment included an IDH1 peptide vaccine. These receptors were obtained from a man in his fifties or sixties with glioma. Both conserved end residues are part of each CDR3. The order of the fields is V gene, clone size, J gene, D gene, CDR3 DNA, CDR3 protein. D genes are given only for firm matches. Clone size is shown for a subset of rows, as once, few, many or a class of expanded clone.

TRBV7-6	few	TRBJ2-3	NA	TGTGCCAGCAGCTTAGTCCCGGTCGGAGATACGCAGTATTTT	CASSLVPVGDTQYF
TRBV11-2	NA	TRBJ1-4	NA	TGTGCCAGCAGCCTCCAAAGGGGAAGAAATGAAAAACTGTTTTTT	CASSLQRGRNEKLFF
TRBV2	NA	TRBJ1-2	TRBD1	TGTGCCAGCAGTGAAGAGGGGGCACGGGGCTACACCTTC	CASSEEGARGYTF
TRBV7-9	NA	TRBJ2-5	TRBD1	TGTGCCAGCAGCCCCCTCGACAGGGACCAAGAGACCCAGTACTTC	CASSPLDRDQETQYF
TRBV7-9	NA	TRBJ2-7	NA	TGTGCCAGCAGCCCGGGACGGGCCTACGAGCAGTACTTC	CASSPGRAYEQYF
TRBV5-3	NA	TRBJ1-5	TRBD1	TGTGCCAGAAGCCCCGACAGGGGGCTCCCCCATGGACAGCCCCAGCATTTT	CARSPDRGLPHGQPQHF
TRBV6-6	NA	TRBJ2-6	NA	TGTGCCGGCGGGGCGGGGTTTTCTGGGGCCAACGTCCTGACTTTC	CAGGAGFSGANVLTF
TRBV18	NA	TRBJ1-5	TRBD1	TGTGCCAGCTCACAATCGGGAGGGGGCCATCTCCGCCTCTCCAATCAGCCCCAGCATTTT	CASSQSGGGHLRLSNQPQHF
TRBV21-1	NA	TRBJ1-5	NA	TGTGCCAGCAGCAAAGAGTTAGGAGGTCCACTGGGGCCCCAGCATTTT	CASSKELGGPLGPQHF
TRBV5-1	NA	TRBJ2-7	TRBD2	TGCGCCAGCAGCGTGGGACTAGCGGGAGACGAGCAGTACTTC	CASSVGLAGDEQYF
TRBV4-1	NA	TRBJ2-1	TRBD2	TGCGCCAGCAGCCAAGTCCGACTAGCGGGGGACCGGTCCTACAATGAGCAGTTCTTC	CASSQVRLAGDRSYNEQFF
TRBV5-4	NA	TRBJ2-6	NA	TGTGCCAGCAGCTTGTACCTAATGGGTGGGGGGGCCAACGTCCTGACTTTC	CASSLYLMGGGANVLTF
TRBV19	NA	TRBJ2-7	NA	TGTGCCAGTACCCCGGGGCGCATCGGAGGTGGTTACGAGCAGTACTTC	CASTPGRIGGGYEQYF
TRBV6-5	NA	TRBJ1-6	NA	TGTGCCAGCATGAAACTTACCAATTCACCCCTCCACTTT	CASMKLTNSPLHF
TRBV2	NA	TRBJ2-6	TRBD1	TGTGCCAGCAGTCGACAGGGGCTTGAAGGCTCTGGGGCCAACGTCCTGACTTTC	CASSRQGLEGSGANVLTF
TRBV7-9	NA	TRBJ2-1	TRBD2	TGTGCCAGCAGCTTAGGGGGAGGGCCCGATGAGCAGTTCTTC	CASSLGGGPDEQFF
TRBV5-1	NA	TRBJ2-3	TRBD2	TGCGCCAGCAGCTTACAACCTAGCGGGAGGATGTACACAGATACGCAGTATTTT	CASSLQPSGRMYTDTQYF
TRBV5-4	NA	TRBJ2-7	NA	TGTGCCAGCAGCTTGGGACATCTCTACGAGCAGTACTTC	CASSLGHLYEQYF
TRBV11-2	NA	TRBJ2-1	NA	TGTGCCAGCAGCTCGCGGGTTGAGCAGTTCTTC	CASSSRVEQFF
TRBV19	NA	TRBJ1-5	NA	TGTGCCAGTAGTATAGGAGGGGGAAATAACCAGCCCCAGCATTTT	CASSIGGGNNQPQHF
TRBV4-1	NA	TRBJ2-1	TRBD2	TGCGCCAGCAGCCTGACTAGCGGGAGAGGGAATGAGCAGTTCTTC	CASSLTSGRGNEQFF
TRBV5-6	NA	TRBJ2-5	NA	TGTGCCAGCAGCTCCCGGGACATTCAAGAGACCCAGTACTTC	CASSSRDIQETQYF
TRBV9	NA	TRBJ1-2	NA	TGTGCCAGCAGCCCCCGGACAGCCCTGGGTGGCTACACCTTC	CASSPRTALGGYTF
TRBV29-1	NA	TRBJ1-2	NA	TGCAGCGTTGAACGGCTGGACGACAACTATGGCTACACCTTC	CSVERLDDNYGYTF
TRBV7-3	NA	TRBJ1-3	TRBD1	TGTGCCAGCAGCCCTGGGACAGGGGGTGGAAACACCATATATTTT	CASSPGTGGGNTIYF
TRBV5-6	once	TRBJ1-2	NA	TGTGCCAGCACCCCCGGGGGGGCGCTAGGCTATGGCTACACCTTC	CASTPGGALGYGYTF